This TCR beta chain was recorded in a study of T cells in Graves' hyperthyroidism and ophthalmopathy. In this sample, this clonotype turned up many times. Amplified TCR beta CDR3 regions came from RNA transcripts. The HTBI set primed first-round TCR CDR3 RT-PCR. TCRdb processed the multiplex PCR reads anew with MiXCR; each CDR3 protein has one entry. Of about 560,000 distinct CDR3 sequences in the sample, about a sixth were seen once. Germline V gene data show CDR1 as DFQATT and CDR2 as SNEGSKA (reference sequence). Trimming at V came to 3 bases and at J to 5 bases, leaving 9 bases not matched to a gene. The CDR3 has 14 residues.

Sequences were obtained from blood. The sequence came from a woman between 18 and 29 years old with Graves' hyperthyroidism. The chain is built from TRBV20-1 and TRBJ2-7; 8 bases agree with TRBD1. The CDR3 DNA sequence: TGCAGTGCTAGGGTAATCAGGGGGCGGAACGAGCAGTACTTC. Amino acid sequence: CSARVIRGRNEQYF.